One and the same sample provided the 25 T cell receptor beta chains below, sequenced in a study of human T cells and chemical hapten exposure. Time point defined: patch test 1, 2 weeks after DPC sensitization. Treatment given: therapeutic diphenylcyclopropenone sensitization with weekly scalp DPC. TCRdb called the RACE reads again in MiXCR, with one record for every CDR3 protein. This sample has roughly 98,000 distinct CDR3 sequences; roughly 12% occur once, and the top ten carry approximately 2.1%. Sequencing used whole blood, obtained in connection with sensitization to the hapten diphenylcyclopropenone (DPC). The receptors here all came from a woman aged 40 to 49 with alopecia areata. Some clones in this sample may be carry-over from other donors' samples.

This clonotype was picked up a small number of times. The chain is built from TRBV20-1 and TRBJ2-1; D unclear. The germline gives CDR1 DFQATT, CDR2 SNEGSKA (reference sequence). V lost 0 bases and J lost 8, with 8 bases in between. The CDR3 has 12 residues. DNA for the CDR3: TGCAGTGCTAGAGATCATACCGATGAGCAGTTCTTC. Its translation is CSARDHTDEQFF.

This chain connects TRBV10-3 to TRBJ2-5; D is possibly TRBD2 (6 bases). The V end was cut by 6 bases, the J end by 2 bases, with 13 bases between. The length of the CDR3 is 14 residues. The V gene's germline CDR1 is ENHRY and CDR2 SYGVKD. The CDR3 bases are TGTGCCATCAGCGACTTCGCGGGGCAAGAGACCCAGTACTTC. This gives the protein CAISDFAGQETQYF.

In its sample, this clonotype was seen a few times. The CDR3 bases are TGTGCCAGCAGCTTGGGGAGCCTCTCCTCCTACGAGCAGTACTTC. Translating gives CASSLGSLSSYEQYF. This chain links TRBV5-6 with TRBJ2-7; D call uncertain. The V and J ends lost 0 bases and 0 bases respectively, with 10 bases between them. CDR3 length: 15 residues. The germline V gene encodes CDR1 SGHDT and CDR2 YYEEEE.

This rearrangement joins TRBV24-1 to TRBJ2-5; TRBD2 matches 14 bases. V lost 11 bases, J lost 2 bases, and 15 bases stayed unmatched. This CDR3 is 18 amino acids long. Germline V CDR1 and CDR2: KGHDR, SFDVKD. The CDR3 here is CASAQGKGTSGSQETQYF. The CDR3 nucleotides are TGTGCCAGTGCACAGGGGAAGGGGACTAGCGGGAGTCAAGAGACCCAGTACTTC.

Here the CDR3 DNA reads TGCGCCAGCAGCCAAGGACAGGGGGCGCTTGGATATGGCTACACCTTC. This encodes CASSQGQGALGYGYTF. The chain joins TRBV4-1 to TRBJ1-2; TRBD1 agrees at 10 bases. V was clipped by 1 base and J by 5 bases; unmatched bases: 7. CDR1 is MGHRA, CDR2 YSYEKL, per germline. The CDR3 contains 16 residues.

This clonotype was found a few times. This rearrangement joins TRBV12-3 or TRBV12-4 to TRBJ2-2; 7 bases are shared with TRBD2. The CDR3 length is 13 residues. Unmatched junction bases numbered 3, after V lost 8 bases and J lost 3 bases. CDR3 DNA sequence: TGTGCCAGCCGCCGGGGGGACACCGGGGAGCTGTTTTTT. Translation: CASRRGDTGELFF.

Only a few counts were recorded for this clonotype. This rearrangement joins TRBV28 to TRBJ1-2; a possible D gene is TRBD1 (5 bases). With 6 bases removed from V and 6 bases from J, the gap between germline ends came to 11 bases. Germline-derived CDR1 and CDR2 are MDHEN and SYDVKM. CDR3 size: 12 residues. Here the CDR3 DNA reads TGTGCCAGCAGGCAGGGAATAGATGGCTACACCTTC. It is translated as CASRQGIDGYTF.

The gene calls are TRBV3-2 and TRBJ2-1; TRBD1 was called by the table and not checked on the DNA. TRBV3-2 is given as a pseudogene. The CDR3 is made up of 15 amino acids. CDR3 in amino acids: CAIPNPGNHTHEQFF. The CDR3 region has the DNA TGTGCCATCCCGAATCCCGGGAACCATACCCATGAGCAGTTCTTC.

The chain links TRBV24-1 to TRBJ2-1; 11 bases are shared with TRBD2. Losses at the gene ends were 4 bases for V and 4 bases for J; bases not matched to a gene: 8. Germline assignment: CDR1 KGHDR and CDR2 SFDVKD. The CDR3 is 17 amino acids. CDR3 bases: TGTGCCACCAGTGACCGACTAGCGGGAAATGGTTACAATGAGCAGTTCTTC. This sequence encodes CATSDRLAGNGYNEQFF.

This clonotype showed up just a few times. V and J are TRBV29-1 and TRBJ1-1; 9 bases fit TRBD1. V lost 3 bases, J lost 3 bases, and 8 bases stayed unmatched. The CDR3 has 15 residues. CDR1 SQVTM and CDR2 ANQGSEA come from the germline V gene. The CDR3 DNA sequence: TGCAGCGTTGATAGGACAGGGGTAACGGACACTGAAGCTTTCTTT. This encodes CSVDRTGVTDTEAFF.

This chain connects TRBV10-1 to TRBJ2-1; weak D call: TRBD2 (6 bases). The germline V gene encodes CDR1 WNHNN and CDR2 SYGVQD (reference sequence). Trimming removed 8 bases at V and 4 bases at J, with 21 bases between. CDR3 length equals 16 residues. The CDR3 DNA is TGCGCCAGCGGATCCCCTTGCGGGGTTCCTTACAATGAGCAGTTCTTC. Its translation is CASGSPCGVPYNEQFF.

This clonotype was seen ten or more times. This chain connects TRBV20-1 to TRBJ1-6; TRBD1 might be the D (5 bases). This CDR3 has 15 amino acids. The V gene lost 6 bases and the J gene lost 2 bases, with 14 bases spanning the gap. From germline, CDR1 is DFQATT and CDR2 SNEGSKA (reference sequence). The CDR3 DNA follows: TGCAGTGCCCCGAGGCCGGGGGCCTATAATTCACCCCTCCACTTT. Its protein is CSAPRPGAYNSPLHF.

J is TRBJ2-1 and V is TRBV20-1, with 9 bases fitting TRBD2. With V trimmed by 2 bases and J by 8 bases, 10 bases remained unmatched. The CDR3 has 15 amino acids. From germline, CDR1 is DFQATT and CDR2 SNEGSKA (reference sequence). For the CDR3, the DNA is TGCAGTGCTAGACCATTAGCGGGGGCCCGGGATGAGCAGTTCTTC. It translates to CSARPLAGARDEQFF.

This clonotype has just a few counts. The chain has TRBV11-1 and TRBJ2-5; D uncertain. The V and J ends lost 0 bases and 10 bases respectively, with 6 bases between them. There are 11 residues in the CDR3. In germline, CDR1 is SGHAT, CDR2 FQDESV (reference sequence). Here the CDR3 reads CASSLATIQYF. CDR3 DNA: TGTGCCAGCAGCTTAGCAACTATCCAGTACTTC.

This clonotype was detected only a few times. The chain joins TRBV5-1 to TRBJ2-5; D may be TRBD1 or TRBD2 (5 bases each). The CDR3 sequence is 15 residues long. With 3 bases removed from V and 3 bases from J, the gap between germline ends came to 15 bases. The germline V gene has CDR1 SGHRS and CDR2 YFSETQ. CDR3 region: CASSSPQVGEETQYF. For the CDR3, the DNA is TGCGCCAGCAGCTCACCACAGGTGGGGGAAGAGACCCAGTACTTC.

This clonotype was recorded a few times. This chain joins TRBV19 and TRBJ1-5; possibly TRBD1 for D (5 bases). Germline assignment: CDR1 LNHDA and CDR2 SQIVND (reference sequence). V was shortened by 3 bases and J by 0 bases, with 12 bases between the two germline ends. The CDR3 has 16 residues. CDR3 amino acids: CASSIRQYDSNQPQHF. CDR3 sequence (DNA): TGTGCCAGTAGTATCCGACAGTATGATAGCAATCAGCCCCAGCATTTT. The variable domain in full, with the rest retrieved from reference TRBV19 and TRBJ1-5, is DGGITQSPKYLFRKEGQNVTLSCEQNLNHDAMYWYRQDPGQGLRLIYYSQIVNDFQKGDIAEGYSVSREKKESFPLTVTSAQKNPTAFYLCASSIRQYDSNQPQHFGDGTRLSIL.

The chain has TRBV7-2 and TRBJ1-1; a weak D match, TRBD1 (5 bases). In germline, CDR1 is SGHTA, CDR2 FQGNSA. Between the trimmed V and J ends, which lost 3 bases and 5 bases, there was a span of 13 bases. CDR3 size: 14 residues. CDR3 loop: CASSFGARYTEAFF. CDR3 DNA sequence: TGTGCCAGCAGCTTTGGGGCGCGGTATACTGAAGCTTTCTTT.

The CDR3 DNA is TGCAGCGTTGAAGACGGGCCTAGCACAGATACGCAGTATTTT. Translated: CSVEDGPSTDTQYF. The chain combines TRBV29-1 with TRBJ2-3; D not certain. Germline CDR1 is SQVTM and CDR2 is ANQGSEA. CDR3 length equals 14 residues. V lost 0 bases to trimming and J lost 0 bases, with 7 bases between them.

The J gene is TRBJ2-4, the V gene TRBV6-1; maybe TRBD1 (5 bases). The V gene's germline CDR1 is MNHNS and CDR2 SASEGT. The CDR3 runs 13 residues. Trimming shortened V by 7 bases and J by 4 bases, and 11 bases separated the two germline ends. The CDR3 region has the DNA TGTGCCAGCACAGGACACGGTAAAAACATTCAGTACTTC. Translation: CASTGHGKNIQYF.

This chain joins TRBV14 and TRBJ1-1, with D possibly being TRBD1 (5 bases). The CDR3 length is 12 residues. Germline CDR1 and CDR2: SGHDN and FVKESK. V lost 4 bases and J lost 10, with 13 bases in between. In nucleotides, the CDR3 is TGTGCCAGCAGCCCCCGTCAGGGAGGAGCTTTCTTT. The encoded protein is CASSPRQGGAFF.

This chain joins TRBV29-1 and TRBJ1-6; weak D call: TRBD1 (6 bases). Germline loops: CDR1 SQVTM, CDR2 ANQGSEA. V was shortened by 6 bases and J by 10 bases, with 16 bases between the two germline ends. CDR3 length: 13 residues. The CDR3: CSVRRDNDSPLHF. CDR3 nucleotides: TGCAGCGTCCGGCGGGACAACGACTCACCCCTCCACTTT. Supplemented by reference TRBV29-1 and TRBJ1-6, the full variable domain reads SAVISQKPSRDICQRGTSLTIQCQVDSQVTMMFWYRQQPGQSLTLIATANQGSEATYESGFVIDKFPISRPNLTFSTLTVSNMSPEDSSIYLCSVRRDNDSPLHFGNGTRLTVT.

This clonotype was found many times. The chain couples TRBV11-1 to TRBJ1-2; tentative D call: TRBD1 (6 bases). CDR3 size: 13 residues. The germline gives CDR1 SGHAT, CDR2 FQDESV (reference sequence). Trimming shortened V by 4 bases and J by 3 bases, and 9 bases separated the two germline ends. The CDR3 region has the DNA TGTGCCAGCAGCTCACAGGGTTACTATGGCTACACCTTC. As protein: CASSSQGYYGYTF.

The sample holds a few counts of this clonotype. The chain couples TRBV29-1 to TRBJ2-1; 12 bases align to TRBD2. This CDR3 has 14 residues. Germline CDR1 reads SQVTM; CDR2 reads ANQGSEA. Losses at the gene ends were 3 bases for V and 7 bases for J; bases not matched to a gene: 4. This CDR3 is CSVDGLAGGNEQFF. In nucleotides, the CDR3 is TGCAGCGTTGACGGGCTAGCGGGAGGGAATGAGCAGTTCTTC.

The count of this clonotype is one. The chain is built from TRBV29-1 and TRBJ1-1, with no clear D. CDR1 and CDR2 (germline): SQVTM, ANQGSEA. The V gene lost 8 bases and the J gene lost 1 base, with 8 bases spanning the gap. The CDR3 is 11 amino acids. CDR3 region: CSPTPNTEAFF. CDR3 in DNA: TGCAGCCCCACACCGAACACTGAAGCTTTCTTT.

This clonotype has just a few counts. The rearrangement links TRBV20-1 to TRBJ2-7; TRBD2 might be the D (7 bases). Germline V gives CDR1 DFQATT, CDR2 SNEGSKA (reference sequence). The CDR3 spans 14 residues. Trimming cost V 6 bases and J 2 bases, with 17 bases left between them. CDR3 sequence: CSAPSGGLTYEQYF. The CDR3 DNA follows: TGCAGTGCCCCTTCGGGGGGCCTTACCTACGAGCAGTACTTC.